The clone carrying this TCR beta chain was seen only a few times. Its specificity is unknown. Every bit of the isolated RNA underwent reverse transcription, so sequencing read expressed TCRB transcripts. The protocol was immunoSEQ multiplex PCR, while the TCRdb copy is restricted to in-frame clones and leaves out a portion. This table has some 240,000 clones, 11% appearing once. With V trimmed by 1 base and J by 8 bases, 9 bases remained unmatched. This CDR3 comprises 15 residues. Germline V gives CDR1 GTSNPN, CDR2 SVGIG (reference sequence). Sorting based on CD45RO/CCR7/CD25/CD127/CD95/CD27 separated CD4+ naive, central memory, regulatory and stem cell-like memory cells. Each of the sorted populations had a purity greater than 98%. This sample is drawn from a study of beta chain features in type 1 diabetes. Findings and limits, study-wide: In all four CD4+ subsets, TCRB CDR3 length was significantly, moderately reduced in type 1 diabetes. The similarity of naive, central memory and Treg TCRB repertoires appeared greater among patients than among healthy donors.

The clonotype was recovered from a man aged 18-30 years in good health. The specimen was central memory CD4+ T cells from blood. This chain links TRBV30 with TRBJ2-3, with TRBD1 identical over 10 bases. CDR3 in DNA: TGTGCCTGGAGTGCCGGGACAGGGGCAATCGGTACGCAGTATTTT. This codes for CAWSAGTGAIGTQYF.